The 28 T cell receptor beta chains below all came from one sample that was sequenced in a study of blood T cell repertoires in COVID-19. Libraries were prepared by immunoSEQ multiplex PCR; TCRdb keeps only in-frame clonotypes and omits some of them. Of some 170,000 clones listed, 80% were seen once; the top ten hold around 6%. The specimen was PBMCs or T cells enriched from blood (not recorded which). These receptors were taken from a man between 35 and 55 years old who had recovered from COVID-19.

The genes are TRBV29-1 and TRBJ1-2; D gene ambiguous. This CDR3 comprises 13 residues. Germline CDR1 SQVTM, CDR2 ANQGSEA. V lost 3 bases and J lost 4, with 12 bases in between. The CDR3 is CSVERPSGYGYTF. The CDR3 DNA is TGCAGCGTTGAGAGACCGAGCGGCTATGGCTACACCTTC. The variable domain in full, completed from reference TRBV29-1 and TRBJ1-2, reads SAVISQKPSRDICQRGTSLTIQCQVDSQVTMMFWYRQQPGQSLTLIATANQGSEATYESGFVIDKFPISRPNLTFSTLTVSNMSPEDSSIYLCSVERPSGYGYTFGSGTRLTVV.

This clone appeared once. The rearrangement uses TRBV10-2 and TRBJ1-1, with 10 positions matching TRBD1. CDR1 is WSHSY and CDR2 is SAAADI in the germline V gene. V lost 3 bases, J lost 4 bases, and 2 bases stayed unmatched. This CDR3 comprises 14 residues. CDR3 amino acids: CASSDGTGVTEAFF. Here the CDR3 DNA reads TGCGCCAGCAGTGACGGGACAGGGGTCACTGAAGCTTTCTTT.

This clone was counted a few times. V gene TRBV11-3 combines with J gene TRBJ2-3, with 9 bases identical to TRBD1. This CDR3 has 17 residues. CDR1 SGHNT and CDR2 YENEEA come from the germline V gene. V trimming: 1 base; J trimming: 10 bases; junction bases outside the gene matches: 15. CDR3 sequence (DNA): TGTGCCAGCAGCTTAGGTGGGTCCACAGGGGGCCCCACCCCGCAGTATTTT. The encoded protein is CASSLGGSTGGPTPQYF. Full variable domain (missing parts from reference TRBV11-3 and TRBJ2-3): EAGVVQSPRYKIIEKKQPVAFWCNPISGHNTLYWYLQNLGQGPELLIRYENEEAVDDSQLPKDRFSAERLKGVDSTLKIQPAELGDSAVYLCASSLGGSTGGPTPQYFGPGTRLTVL.

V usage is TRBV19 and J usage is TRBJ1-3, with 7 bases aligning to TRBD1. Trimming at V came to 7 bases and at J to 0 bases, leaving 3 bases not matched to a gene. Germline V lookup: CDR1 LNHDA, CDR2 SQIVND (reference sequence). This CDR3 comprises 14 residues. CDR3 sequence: CASKNRGSGNTIYF. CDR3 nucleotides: TGTGCCAGTAAAAACAGGGGCTCTGGAAACACCATATATTTT.

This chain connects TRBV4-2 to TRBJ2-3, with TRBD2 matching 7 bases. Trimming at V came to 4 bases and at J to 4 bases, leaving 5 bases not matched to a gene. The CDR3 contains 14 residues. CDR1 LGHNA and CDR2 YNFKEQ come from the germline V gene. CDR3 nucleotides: TGTGCCAGCAGCCCGTCCGCGGGAGCAGATACGCAGTATTTT. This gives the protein CASSPSAGADTQYF.

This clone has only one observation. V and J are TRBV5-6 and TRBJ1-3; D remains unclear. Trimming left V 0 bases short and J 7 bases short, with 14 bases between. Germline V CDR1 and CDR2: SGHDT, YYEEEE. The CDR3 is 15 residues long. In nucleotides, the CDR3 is TGTGCCAGCAGCTTGGTGGGCCAAGGCCAGAACACCATATATTTT. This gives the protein CASSLVGQGQNTIYF.

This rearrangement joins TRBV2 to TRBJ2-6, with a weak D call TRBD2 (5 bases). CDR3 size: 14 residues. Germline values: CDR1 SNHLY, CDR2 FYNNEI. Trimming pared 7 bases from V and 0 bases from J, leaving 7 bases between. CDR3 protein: CASKEGSGANVLTF. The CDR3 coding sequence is TGTGCCAGCAAAGAGGGCTCTGGGGCCAACGTCCTGACTTTC.

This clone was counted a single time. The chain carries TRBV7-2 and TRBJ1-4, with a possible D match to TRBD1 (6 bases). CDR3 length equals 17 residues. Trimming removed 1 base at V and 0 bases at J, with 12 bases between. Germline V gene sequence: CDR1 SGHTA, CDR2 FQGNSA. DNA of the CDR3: TGTGCCAGCAGCTTAGATCAGGGGTCCGCAACTAATGAAAAACTGTTTTTT. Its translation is CASSLDQGSATNEKLFF.

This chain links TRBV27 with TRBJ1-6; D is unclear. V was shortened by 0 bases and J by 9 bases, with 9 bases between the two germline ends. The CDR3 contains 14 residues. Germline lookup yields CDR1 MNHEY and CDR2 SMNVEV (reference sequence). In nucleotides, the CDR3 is TGTGCCAGCAGTTTATCGTATCAGGCTTCACCCCTCCACTTT. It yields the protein CASSLSYQASPLHF.

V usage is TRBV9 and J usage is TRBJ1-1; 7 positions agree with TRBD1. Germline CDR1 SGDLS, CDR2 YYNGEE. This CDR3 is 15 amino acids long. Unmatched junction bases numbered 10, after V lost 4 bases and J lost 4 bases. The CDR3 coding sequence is TGTGCCAGCAGCCCTAGACAGGGAAAAGGCACTGAAGCTTTCTTT. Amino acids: CASSPRQGKGTEAFF.

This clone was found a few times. The CDR3 loop reads CASSSQSPEAFF. CDR3 DNA sequence: TGTGCCAGCAGCTCCCAATCCCCTGAAGCTTTCTTT. The V and J genes are TRBV7-9 and TRBJ1-1; no firm D call. Germline-derived CDR1 and CDR2 are SEHNR and FQNEAQ (reference sequence). With 4 bases removed from V and 6 bases from J, the gap between germline ends came to 9 bases. The CDR3 spans 12 residues.

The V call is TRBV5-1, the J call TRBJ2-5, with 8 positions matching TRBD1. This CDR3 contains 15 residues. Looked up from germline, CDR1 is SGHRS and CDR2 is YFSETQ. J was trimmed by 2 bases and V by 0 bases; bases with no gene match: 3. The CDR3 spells CASSLGGQVQETQYF. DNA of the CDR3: TGCGCCAGCAGCTTGGGGGGACAGGTTCAAGAGACCCAGTACTTC.

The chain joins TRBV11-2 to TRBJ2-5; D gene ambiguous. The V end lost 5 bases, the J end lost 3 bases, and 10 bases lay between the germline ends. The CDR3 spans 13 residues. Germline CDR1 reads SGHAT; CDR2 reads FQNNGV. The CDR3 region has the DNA TGTGCCAGCAGCGCCGGCACTAAAGAGACCCAGTACTTC. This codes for CASSAGTKETQYF.

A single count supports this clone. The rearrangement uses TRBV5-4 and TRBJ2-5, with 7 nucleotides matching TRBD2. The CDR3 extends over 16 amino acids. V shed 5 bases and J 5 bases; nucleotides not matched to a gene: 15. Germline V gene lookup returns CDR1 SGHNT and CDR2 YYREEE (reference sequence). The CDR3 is CASSSTGGGGGETQYF. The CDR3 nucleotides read TGTGCCAGCAGTTCCACCGGCGGGGGAGGAGGGGAGACCCAGTACTTC.

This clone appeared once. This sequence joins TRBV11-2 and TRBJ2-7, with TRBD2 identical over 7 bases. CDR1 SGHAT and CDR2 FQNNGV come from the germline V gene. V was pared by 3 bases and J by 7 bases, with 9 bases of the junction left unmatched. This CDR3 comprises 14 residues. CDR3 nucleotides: TGTGCCAGCAGCTTTGAAAGCGGGGCAGGGGAGCAGTACGTC. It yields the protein CASSFESGAGEQYV.

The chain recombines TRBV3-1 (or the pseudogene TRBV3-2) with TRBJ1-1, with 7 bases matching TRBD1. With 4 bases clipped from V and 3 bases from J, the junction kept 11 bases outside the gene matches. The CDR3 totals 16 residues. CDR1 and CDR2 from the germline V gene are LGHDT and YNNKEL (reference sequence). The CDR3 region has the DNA TGTGCCAGCAGCCGTACGCGGACGAGGGGGCACACTGAAGCTTTCTTT. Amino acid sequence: CASSRTRTRGHTEAFF.

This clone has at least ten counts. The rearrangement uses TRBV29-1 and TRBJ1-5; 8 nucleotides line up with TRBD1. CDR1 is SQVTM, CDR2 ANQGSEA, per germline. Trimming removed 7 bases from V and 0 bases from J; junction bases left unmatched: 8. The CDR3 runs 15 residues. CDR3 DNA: TGCAGCGCTAGAGAACAGGGGGATAGCAATCAGCCCCAGCATTTT. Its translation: CSAREQGDSNQPQHF.

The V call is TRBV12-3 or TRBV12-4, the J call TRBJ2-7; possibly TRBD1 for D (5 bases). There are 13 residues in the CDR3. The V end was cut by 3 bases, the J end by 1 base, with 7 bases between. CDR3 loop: CASSFRVSYEQYF. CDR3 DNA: TGTGCCAGCAGTTTCAGGGTATCCTACGAGCAGTACTTC.

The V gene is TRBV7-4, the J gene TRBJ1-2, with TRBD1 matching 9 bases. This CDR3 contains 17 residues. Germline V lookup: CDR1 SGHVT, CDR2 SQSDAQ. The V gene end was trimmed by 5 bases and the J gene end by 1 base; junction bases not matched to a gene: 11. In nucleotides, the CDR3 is TGTGCCAGCAGCCGATTTACAGGGGGCGCCCTTAACTATGGCTACACCTTC. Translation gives CASSRFTGGALNYGYTF.

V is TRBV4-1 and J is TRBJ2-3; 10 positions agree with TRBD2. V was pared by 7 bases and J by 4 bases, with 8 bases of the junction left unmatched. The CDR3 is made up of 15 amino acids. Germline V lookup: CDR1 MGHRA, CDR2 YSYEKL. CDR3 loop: CASKLRLAGSDTQYF. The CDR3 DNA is TGCGCCAGCAAGCTCCGACTAGCGGGTTCAGATACGCAGTATTTT.

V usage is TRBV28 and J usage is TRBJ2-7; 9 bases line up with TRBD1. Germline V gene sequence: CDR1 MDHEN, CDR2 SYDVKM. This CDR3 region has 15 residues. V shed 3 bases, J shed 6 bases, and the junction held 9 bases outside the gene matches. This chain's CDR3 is CASSFAPGTGFEQYF. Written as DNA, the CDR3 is TGTGCCAGCAGTTTCGCCCCCGGGACAGGGTTCGAGCAGTACTTC.

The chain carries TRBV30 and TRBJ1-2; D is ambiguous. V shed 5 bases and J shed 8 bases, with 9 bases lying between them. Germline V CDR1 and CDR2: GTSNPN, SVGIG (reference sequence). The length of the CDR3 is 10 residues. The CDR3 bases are TGTGCCTGGGGGCCGGGGGGCTACACCTTC. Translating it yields CAWGPGGYTF.

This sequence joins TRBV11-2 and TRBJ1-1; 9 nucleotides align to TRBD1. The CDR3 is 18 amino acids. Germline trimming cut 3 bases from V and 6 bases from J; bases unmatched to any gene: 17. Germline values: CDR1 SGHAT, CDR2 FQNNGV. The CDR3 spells CASSLRLLTGTGWAEAFF. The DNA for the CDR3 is TGTGCCAGCAGCTTGCGTTTGTTAACGGGGACAGGGTGGGCTGAAGCTTTCTTT.

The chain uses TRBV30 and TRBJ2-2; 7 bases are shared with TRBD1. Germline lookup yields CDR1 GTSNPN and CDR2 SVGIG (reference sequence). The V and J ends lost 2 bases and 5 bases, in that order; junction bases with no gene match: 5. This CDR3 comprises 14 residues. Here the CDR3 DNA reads TGTGCCTGGAGTAACTCAGGGGGAACCGGGGAGCTGTTTTTT. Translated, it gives CAWSNSGGTGELFF.

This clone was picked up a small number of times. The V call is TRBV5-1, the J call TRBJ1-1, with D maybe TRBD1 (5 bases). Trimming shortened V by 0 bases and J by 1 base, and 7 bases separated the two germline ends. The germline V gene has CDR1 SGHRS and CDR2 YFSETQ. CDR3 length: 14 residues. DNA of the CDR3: TGCGCCAGCAGCTTGGAGGGGCCGAACACTGAAGCTTTCTTT. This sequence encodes CASSLEGPNTEAFF.

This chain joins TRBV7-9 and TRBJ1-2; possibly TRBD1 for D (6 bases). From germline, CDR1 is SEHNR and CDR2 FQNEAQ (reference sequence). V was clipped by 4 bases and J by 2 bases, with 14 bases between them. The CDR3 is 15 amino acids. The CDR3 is CASSSYREANYGYTF. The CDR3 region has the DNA TGTGCCAGCAGCTCGTACAGGGAAGCCAACTATGGCTACACCTTC.

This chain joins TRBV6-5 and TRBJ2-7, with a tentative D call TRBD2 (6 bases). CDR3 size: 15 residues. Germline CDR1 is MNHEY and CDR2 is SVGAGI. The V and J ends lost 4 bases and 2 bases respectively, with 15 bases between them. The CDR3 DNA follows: TGTGCCAGCAGTTCACTACCGGGGGAGGCCTACGAGCAGTACTTC. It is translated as CASSSLPGEAYEQYF.

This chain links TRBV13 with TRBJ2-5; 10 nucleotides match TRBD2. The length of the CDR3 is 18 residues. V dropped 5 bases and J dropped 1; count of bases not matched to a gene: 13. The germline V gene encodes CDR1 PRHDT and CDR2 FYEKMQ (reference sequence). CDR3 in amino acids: CASSEGAASGGSQETQYF. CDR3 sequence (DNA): TGTGCCAGCAGCGAAGGGGCGGCTAGCGGGGGTTCCCAAGAGACCCAGTACTTC. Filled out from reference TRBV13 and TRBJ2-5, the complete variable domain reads AAGVIQSPRHLIKEKRETATLKCYPIPRHDTVYWYQQGPGQDPQFLISFYEKMQSDKGSIPDRFSAQQFSDYHSELNMSSLELGDSALYFCASSEGAASGGSQETQYFGPGTRLLVL.